The 11 T cell receptor beta chains below all came from one sample that was sequenced in a study of blood T cell repertoires in COVID-19. Method: immunoSEQ multiplex PCR; TCRdb's copy keeps in-frame clones and lacks some. The sample contains some 110,000 clones, approximately 86% of which appear only once. Material for sequencing was peripheral blood. The receptors shown here come from a man aged 40-49 years with acute or convalescent COVID-19.

The chain has TRBV5-1 and TRBJ1-6, with TRBD1 matching 7 bases. The CDR3 is 14 residues long. V was clipped by 2 bases and J by 10 bases; unmatched bases: 6. Germline-derived CDR1 and CDR2 are SGHRS and YFSETQ. CDR3 DNA: TGCGCCAGCAGCTTAGGGGGGACAGACTCACCCCTCCACTTT. Translated: CASSLGGTDSPLHF.

The chain joins TRBV30 to TRBJ1-5; 7 bases fit TRBD1. The CDR3 is 16 amino acids. After removal of 0 bases from V and 2 bases from J, the junction contained 7 bases not matched to a gene. The germline V gene has CDR1 GTSNPN and CDR2 SVGIG (reference sequence). In DNA form, the CDR3 reads TGTGCCTGGAGTGTAGTGGGACAGTTCGGCAATCAGCCCCAGCATTTT. Translating it yields CAWSVVGQFGNQPQHF.

In nucleotides, the CDR3 is TGTGCCCTACAGAGGGAGGCGTGGAACACTGAAGCTTTCTTT. Translation: CALQREAWNTEAFF. The rearrangement joins TRBV6-5 to TRBJ1-1; no clear D gene. Germline assignment: CDR1 MNHEY and CDR2 SVGAGI. This CDR3 spans 14 amino acids. V shed 11 bases and J shed 1 base, with 17 bases lying between them.

The chain couples TRBV11-2 to TRBJ1-5; tentatively, D is TRBD1 (5 bases). The ends were cut back, 4 bases at V and 4 bases at J, with 14 bases in the middle. Germline V gene sequence: CDR1 SGHAT, CDR2 FQNNGV. CDR3 length equals 15 residues. The CDR3 here is CASSWGTGGNQPQHF. The CDR3 nucleotides read TGTGCCAGCAGCTGGGGGACGGGAGGGAATCAGCCCCAGCATTTT.

J is TRBJ2-1 and V is TRBV5-4; TRBD2 matches 7 bases. Germline CDR1 reads SGHNT; CDR2 reads YYREEE (reference sequence). With V trimmed by 4 bases and J by 3 bases, 13 bases remained unmatched. CDR3 length: 17 residues. In DNA form, the CDR3 reads TGTGCCAGCAGCCCATCTGTTAGGCTAGCGGACTACAATGAGCAGTTCTTC. Translating gives CASSPSVRLADYNEQFF.

This sequence joins TRBV3-1 (or the pseudogene TRBV3-2) and TRBJ2-7, with 7 bases that match TRBD2. V shed 0 bases and J 4 bases; nucleotides not matched to a gene: 9. Germline CDR1 and CDR2: LGHDT and YNNKEL (reference sequence). The CDR3 spans 16 residues. Written as DNA, the CDR3 is TGTGCCAGCAGCCAAGAGGATATAGCGGGTACTTACGAGCAGTACTTC. It yields the protein CASSQEDIAGTYEQYF.

V usage is TRBV4-3 and J usage is TRBJ1-3; tentatively, D is TRBD1 (6 bases). This CDR3 region has 16 residues. Per the germline V gene, CDR1 is LGHNA and CDR2 is YSLEER. V was shortened by 0 bases and J by 4 bases, with 13 bases between the two germline ends. CDR3: CASSQDTTGRGNTIYF. The CDR3 DNA reads TGCGCCAGCAGCCAAGATACGACAGGAAGAGGAAACACCATATATTTT.

The chain has TRBV6-2 or TRBV6-3 and TRBJ2-1, with 9 bases aligning to TRBD2. Germline-derived CDR1 and CDR2 are MNHEY and SVGEGT. Trimming at V came to 2 bases and at J to 8 bases, leaving 4 bases not matched to a gene. The CDR3 sequence is 14 residues long. The CDR3 coding sequence is TGTGCCAGCAGTTACGGCGGGGGGGCGGATGAGCAGTTCTTC. Its protein is CASSYGGGADEQFF.

V and J are TRBV5-6 and TRBJ2-3, with 7 positions matching TRBD1. The CDR3 is made up of 14 amino acids. In germline, CDR1 is SGHDT, CDR2 YYEEEE. J gave up 2 bases and V 6 bases, and 6 bases lay outside the gene matches. CDR3 bases: TGTGCCAGCAAAGTGAGGGGGCCCACAGATACGCAGTATTTT. Translated: CASKVRGPTDTQYF.

The chain recombines TRBV11-3 with TRBJ2-6, with D possibly being TRBD1 (5 bases). The CDR3 is 14 amino acids. V lost 5 bases and J 0 bases, leaving 5 bases between the germline ends. Germline CDR1 is SGHNT and CDR2 is YENEEA. The CDR3 spells CASSQGSGANVLTF. CDR3 DNA: TGTGCCAGCAGCCAGGGCTCTGGGGCCAACGTCCTGACTTTC.

This chain links TRBV3-1 (or the pseudogene TRBV3-2) with TRBJ2-3, with 11 bases identical to TRBD2. V dropped 3 bases and J dropped 1; count of bases not matched to a gene: 6. The CDR3 is 17 residues long. CDR1 and CDR2 from the germline V gene are LGHDT and YNNKEL (reference sequence). CDR3 nucleotides: TGTGCCAGCAGCCAGATGACTAGCGGGGTCGGCACAGATACGCAGTATTTT. Translated, it gives CASSQMTSGVGTDTQYF.